A single count supports the clone carrying this T cell receptor beta chain. Sorting of CD4+ and CD8+ T cells was performed on PBMCs. This sample is part of a study of CD8+ T cells in alopecia areata. CDR1 and CDR2 (germline): SGHRS, YFSETQ. The CDR3 is 11 residues long. Trimming cost V 6 bases and J 1 base, with 4 bases left between them. cDNA prepared by RNA extraction and subsequent reverse transcription served as the template for sequencing. Profiled with immunoSEQ multiplex PCR; TCRdb holds only in-frame clones, not every one. The sample lists about 110,000 clones; about 60% were seen once. The rearrangement joins TRBV5-1 to TRBJ1-1; D remains ambiguous. This TCR was recovered from a human donor with alopecia areata. The sample taken for sequencing was NKG2D-low CD8+ T cells sorted from blood. Written as DNA, the CDR3 is TGCGCCAGCATCGGGAACACTGAAGCTTTCTTT. As protein: CASIGNTEAFF.